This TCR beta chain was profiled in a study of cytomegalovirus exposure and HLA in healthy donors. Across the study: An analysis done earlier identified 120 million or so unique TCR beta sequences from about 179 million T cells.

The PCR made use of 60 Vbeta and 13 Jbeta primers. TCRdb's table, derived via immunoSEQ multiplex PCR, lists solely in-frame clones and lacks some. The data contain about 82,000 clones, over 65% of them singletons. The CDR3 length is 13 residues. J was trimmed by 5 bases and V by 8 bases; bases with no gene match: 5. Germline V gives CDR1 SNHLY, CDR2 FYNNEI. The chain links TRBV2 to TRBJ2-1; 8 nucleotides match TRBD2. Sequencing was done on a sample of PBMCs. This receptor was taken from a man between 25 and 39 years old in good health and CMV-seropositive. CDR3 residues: CASSIAGNNEQFF. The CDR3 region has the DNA TGTGCCAGCTCTATAGCGGGAAACAATGAGCAGTTCTTC.